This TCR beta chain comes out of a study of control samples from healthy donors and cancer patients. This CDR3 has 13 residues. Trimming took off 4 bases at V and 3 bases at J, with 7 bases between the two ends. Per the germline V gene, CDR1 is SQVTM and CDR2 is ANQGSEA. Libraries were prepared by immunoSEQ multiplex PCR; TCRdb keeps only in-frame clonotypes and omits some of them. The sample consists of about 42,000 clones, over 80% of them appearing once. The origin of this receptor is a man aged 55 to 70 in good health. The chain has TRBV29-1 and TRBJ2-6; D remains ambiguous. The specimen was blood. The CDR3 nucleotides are TGCAGCGTTGGGATATATGGGGCCAACGTCCTGACTTTC. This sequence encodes CSVGIYGANVLTF.